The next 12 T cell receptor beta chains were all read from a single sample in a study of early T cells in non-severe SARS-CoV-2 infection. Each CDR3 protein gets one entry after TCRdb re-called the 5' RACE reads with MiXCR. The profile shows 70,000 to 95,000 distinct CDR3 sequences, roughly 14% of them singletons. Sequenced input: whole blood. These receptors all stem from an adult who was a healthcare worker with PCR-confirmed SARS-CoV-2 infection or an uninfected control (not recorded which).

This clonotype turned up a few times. CDR3 sequence: CASSRQSNTGELFF. CDR3 coding DNA: TGTGCCAGTAGTAGACAGTCGAACACCGGGGAGCTGTTTTTT. The rearrangement links TRBV19 to TRBJ2-2; tentative D call: TRBD1 (5 bases). With 4 bases removed from V and 0 bases from J, the gap between germline ends came to 6 bases. CDR3 length equals 14 residues. CDR1 and CDR2 from the germline V gene are LNHDA and SQIVND (reference sequence).

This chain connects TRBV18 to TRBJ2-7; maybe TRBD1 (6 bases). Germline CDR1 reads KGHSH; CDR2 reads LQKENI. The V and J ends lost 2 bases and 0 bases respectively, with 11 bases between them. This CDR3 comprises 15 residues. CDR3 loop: CASSPYRDTSYEQYV. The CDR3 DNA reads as TGTGCCAGCTCACCATACCGGGACACCTCCTACGAGCAGTACGTC.

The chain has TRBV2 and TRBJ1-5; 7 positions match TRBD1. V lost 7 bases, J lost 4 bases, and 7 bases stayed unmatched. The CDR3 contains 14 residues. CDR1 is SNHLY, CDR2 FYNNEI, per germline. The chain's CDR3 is CASTSGGVNQPQHF. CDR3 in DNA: TGTGCCAGCACCTCAGGGGGAGTTAATCAGCCCCAGCATTTT.

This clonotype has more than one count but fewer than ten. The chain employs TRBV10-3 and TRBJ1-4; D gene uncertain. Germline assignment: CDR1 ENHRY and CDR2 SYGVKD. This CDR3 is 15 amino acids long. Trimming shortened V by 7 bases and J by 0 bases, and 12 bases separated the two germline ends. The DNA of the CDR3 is TGTGCCATCAAACCCGCCGGTGCAACTAATGAAAAACTGTTTTTT. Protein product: CAIKPAGATNEKLFF.

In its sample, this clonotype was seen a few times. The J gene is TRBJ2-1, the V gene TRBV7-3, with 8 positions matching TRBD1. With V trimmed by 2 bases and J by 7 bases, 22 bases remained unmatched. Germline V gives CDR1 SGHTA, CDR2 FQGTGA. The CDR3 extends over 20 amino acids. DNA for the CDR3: TGTGCCAGCAGCTTATTCTCAACCACGGGCCCGCAGGGGGCGGGGAATGAGCAGTTCTTC. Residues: CASSLFSTTGPQGAGNEQFF.

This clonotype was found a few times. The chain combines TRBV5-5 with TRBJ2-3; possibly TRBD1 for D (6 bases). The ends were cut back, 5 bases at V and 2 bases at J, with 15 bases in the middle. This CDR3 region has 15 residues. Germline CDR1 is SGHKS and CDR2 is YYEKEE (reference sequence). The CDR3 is CASRGHSSDTDTQYF. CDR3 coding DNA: TGTGCCAGCAGGGGACACTCCTCGGACACAGATACGCAGTATTTT.

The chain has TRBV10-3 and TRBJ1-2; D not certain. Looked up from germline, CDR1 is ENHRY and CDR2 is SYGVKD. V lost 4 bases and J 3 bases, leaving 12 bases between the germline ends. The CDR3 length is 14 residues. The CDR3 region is CAISVGGPYYGYTF. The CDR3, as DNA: TGTGCCATCAGTGTAGGAGGCCCCTACTATGGCTACACCTTC.

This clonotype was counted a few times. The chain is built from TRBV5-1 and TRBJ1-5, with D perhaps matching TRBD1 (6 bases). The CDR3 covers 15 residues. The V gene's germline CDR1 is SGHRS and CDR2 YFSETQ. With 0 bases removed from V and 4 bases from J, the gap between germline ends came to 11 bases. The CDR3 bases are TGCGCCAGCAGCTTGGGGACCCAGGGGAATCAGCCCCAGCATTTT. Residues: CASSLGTQGNQPQHF.

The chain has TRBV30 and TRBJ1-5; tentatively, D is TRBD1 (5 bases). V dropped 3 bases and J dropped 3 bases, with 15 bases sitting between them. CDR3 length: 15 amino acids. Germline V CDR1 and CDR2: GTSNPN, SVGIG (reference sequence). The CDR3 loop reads CAWRAAGRVNQPQHF. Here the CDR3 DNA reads TGTGCCTGGAGAGCAGCCGGCAGGGTCAATCAGCCCCAGCATTTT.

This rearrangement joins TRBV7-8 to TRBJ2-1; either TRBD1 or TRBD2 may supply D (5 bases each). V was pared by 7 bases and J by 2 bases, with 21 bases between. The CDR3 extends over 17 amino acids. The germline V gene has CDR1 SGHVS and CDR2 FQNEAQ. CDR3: CASTHGQSKGPYNEQFF. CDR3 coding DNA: TGTGCCAGCACCCACGGCCAGTCCAAGGGACCCTACAATGAGCAGTTCTTC. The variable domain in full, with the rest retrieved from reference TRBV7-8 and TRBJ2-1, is GAGVSQSPRYKVAKRGQDVALRCDPISGHVSLFWYQQALGQGPEFLTYFQNEAQLDKSGLPSDRFFAERPEGSVSTLKIQRTQQEDSAVYLCASTHGQSKGPYNEQFFGPGTRLTVL.

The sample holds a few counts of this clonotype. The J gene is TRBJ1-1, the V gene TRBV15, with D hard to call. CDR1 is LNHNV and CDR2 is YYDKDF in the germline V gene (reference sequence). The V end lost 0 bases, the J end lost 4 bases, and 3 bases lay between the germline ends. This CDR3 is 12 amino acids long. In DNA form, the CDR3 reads TGTGCCACCAGCAGAGATCTCACTGAAGCTTTCTTT. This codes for CATSRDLTEAFF.

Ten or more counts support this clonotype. This CDR3 reads CASSPGLPDNEQFF. CDR3 bases: TGTGCCAGCAGCCCGGGACTACCAGACAATGAGCAGTTCTTC. This chain uses TRBV7-9 with TRBJ2-1; TRBD2 matches at 7 bases. J was trimmed by 5 bases and V by 5 bases; bases with no gene match: 6. CDR1 is SEHNR and CDR2 is FQNEAQ in the germline V gene (reference sequence). The CDR3 extends over 14 amino acids.